This T cell receptor (beta chain) was recovered during a study of PD-1 blockade in classical Hodgkin lymphoma. With no exception, relapse followed autologous stem cell transplantation in all patients, and brentuximab vedotin exposure varied. Best responses fell into complete response, partial response or progressive disease. This CDR3 contains 12 residues. Sequencing used immunoSEQ multiplex PCR; TCRdb keeps in-frame clones, though not all of them. This table has about 43,000 clones, around 70% appearing once. This sequence originates from a human donor with classical Hodgkin lymphoma. This sample comprised peripheral blood mononuclear cells (PBMCs), obtained at baseline. The V gene is TRBV7-5, the J gene TRBJ1-2; the table's D call of TRBD1 was not tested on the DNA. TRBV7-5 is shown as a pseudogene. The CDR3, as DNA: TGTGTCAGAAACCAGGCTAACTATGGCTACACCTTC. As protein: CVRNQANYGYTF.